The source of this TCR beta chain is a study of blood T cell repertoires in COVID-19. CDR1 and CDR2 from the germline V gene are LNHDA and SQIVND (reference sequence). Trimming cost V 3 bases and J 5 bases; bases outside gene matches: 6. The CDR3 extends over 14 amino acids. Source study methods: Estimation of nucleated cell counts was performed using reference gene primer amplification. The method was immunoSEQ multiplex PCR; TCRdb's version includes in-frame clones alone and lacks a portion of them. V, J and clone size are taken as reported in that table, and D and trimming were inferred from the DNA itself. The repertoire consists of 88,000 or so clones, with roughly four fifths occurring once and the leading ten covering less than 15%.

This chain uses TRBV19 with TRBJ2-5; 7 bases align to TRBD1. Sequencing input: peripheral blood. The TCR sequence derives from a man older than 75 with acute or convalescent COVID-19. CDR3 protein: CASSMAGGRETQYF. In DNA form, the CDR3 reads TGTGCCAGTAGTATGGCAGGGGGACGGGAGACCCAGTACTTC. Together with reference TRBV19 and TRBJ2-5, the CDR3 gives the full variable domain: DGGITQSPKYLFRKEGQNVTLSCEQNLNHDAMYWYRQDPGQGLRLIYYSQIVNDFQKGDIAEGYSVSREKKESFPLTVTSAQKNPTAFYLCASSMAGGRETQYFGPGTRLLVL.